This T cell receptor (beta chain) comes out of a study of T-cell memory formation after mild COVID-19. This clonotype was counted only a few times. In TCRdb, the 5' RACE reads were re-called with MiXCR into one record per CDR3 protein. This table holds a few hundred thousand distinct CDR3 sequences, around 27% found once. Germline CDR1 reads KGHDR; CDR2 reads SFDVKD. Trimming took 4 bases from V and 7 from J; bases not matched to a gene: 3. This CDR3 spans 14 amino acids. The TCR originated in an adult woman who had mild COVID-19 (a few samples of this study predate the infection). Cell type and time point are not known. Sequenced sample: PBMCs or a T cell subset sorted from them (not recorded which). The rearrangement uses TRBV24-1 and TRBJ1-4, with 9 bases lining up with TRBD1. CDR3 in amino acids: CATSDPGQGEKLFF. CDR3 coding DNA: TGTGCCACCAGTGACCCGGGACAGGGTGAAAAACTGTTTTTT.